The clone carrying this TCR beta chain was detected ten times or more. This sample stems from a study of early T cells in non-severe SARS-CoV-2 infection. The trim removed 6 bases at V and 0 bases at J, leaving 5 bases unmatched. CDR1 and CDR2 from the germline V gene are SQVTM and ANQGSEA. The CDR3 spans 14 residues. From the 5' RACE reads, TCRdb called clonotypes with MiXCR, one entry per CDR3 protein. The sample carries fewer than 120,000 distinct CDR3 sequences, roughly 12% recorded once. The TCR was taken from an adult who was a healthcare worker with PCR-confirmed SARS-CoV-2 infection or an uninfected control (not recorded which). The specimen comprised whole blood, sampled at baseline. The chain links TRBV29-1 to TRBJ2-1; 7 bases agree with TRBD2. This CDR3 reads CSVMLAVSYNEQFF. For the CDR3, the DNA is TGCAGCGTGATGCTAGCGGTCTCCTACAATGAGCAGTTCTTC.